The entry below describes one T cell receptor (beta chain). Its antigen is undetermined. The study assayed about 10^5 TCR templates per sample. The table came from immunoSEQ multiplex PCR; TCRdb's copy has only in-frame clones and leaves some out. The sample holds 100,000 or so clones, about 90% seen once. The data derive from a study of siplizumab effects on memory and regulatory T cells. Notes on the study in general: Versus roughly 27% in controls, the mappable alloreactive CD4+ clones averaged approximately 64% Treg-derived with siplizumab. Tregs that proliferated in siplizumab cultures did not have their suppressive function confirmed. An assignable phenotype, naive or memory, was missing from roughly 76-95% of proliferating CD4+ or CD8+ clones.

The sequence was obtained from a human donor in good health. The sample was Tregs sorted from blood.

The CDR3 here is CASVPIMGGDPLNTEAFF. In DNA, the CDR3 is TGTGCCAGCGTGCCTATTATGGGGGGGGACCCCCTCAACACTGAAGCTTTCTTT. This chain links TRBV27 with TRBJ1-1, with D maybe TRBD1 (5 bases). The CDR3 contains 18 residues. Trimming cost V 8 bases and J 2 bases, with 27 bases left between them. CDR1 and CDR2 (germline): MNHEY, SMNVEV (reference sequence).